Listed below are T cell receptor beta chains from one sample, sequenced in a study of monozygotic twins with inflammatory bowel disease. From the 5' RACE reads, TCRdb lists one entry per CDR3 protein and no DNA. This sample's clone table lists 40,000 to 45,000 distinct CDR3 sequences. The sequencing sample was made of blood. All receptors come from a human donor with ulcerative colitis or Crohn's disease, or a healthy co-twin of an affected twin (not recorded which). The CDR3 runs from the conserved cysteine through the conserved F or W. The order of the fields is J gene, V gene, CDR3 protein.

j_call: TRBJ2-7; v_call: TRBV28; cdr3_aa: CASSFSAEVGEQYF
j_call: TRBJ2-2; v_call: TRBV5-1; cdr3_aa: CASSLDGQGTGELFF
j_call: TRBJ2-1; v_call: TRBV29-1; cdr3_aa: CSVGYRGSYNEQFF
j_call: TRBJ1-2; v_call: TRBV28; cdr3_aa: CASSSDWGYTF
j_call: TRBJ2-1; v_call: TRBV7-2; cdr3_aa: CASSSLRTAYNEQFF
j_call: TRBJ2-6; v_call: TRBV20-1; cdr3_aa: CSARVTTPGANVLTF
j_call: TRBJ2-3; v_call: TRBV4-1; cdr3_aa: CASSQEGQAVDTQYF
j_call: TRBJ1-5; v_call: TRBV20-1; cdr3_aa: CSARRPGDNQPQHF
j_call: TRBJ1-6; v_call: TRBV7-9; cdr3_aa: CASSPNLGNNSPLHF
j_call: TRBJ2-2; v_call: TRBV7-2; cdr3_aa: CASSLVSTGELFF
j_call: TRBJ1-5; v_call: TRBV4-1; cdr3_aa: CASSQGWGGNQPQHF
j_call: TRBJ2-1; v_call: TRBV11-2; cdr3_aa: CASSFYAETGGYNEQFF
j_call: TRBJ2-1; v_call: TRBV20-1; cdr3_aa: CSAGGGTAYNEQFF
j_call: TRBJ2-3; v_call: TRBV6-5; cdr3_aa: CASSYSYPDPDTQYF
j_call: TRBJ2-2; v_call: TRBV5-1; cdr3_aa: CASSEAKRGVTGELFF
j_call: TRBJ2-3; v_call: TRBV7-9; cdr3_aa: CASSLTAGAFTDTQYF
j_call: TRBJ1-5; v_call: TRBV30; cdr3_aa: CAWAQGANQPQHF
j_call: TRBJ2-7; v_call: TRBV30; cdr3_aa: CAWGLGQGYEQYF